These 32 T cell receptor beta chains came from one sample sequenced in a study of T cell responses to AZD1222 COVID-19 vaccine. Some clones are missing from TCRdb's copy, which holds only in-frame ones; the method was immunoSEQ multiplex PCR. The repertoire consists of under 170,000 clones, with about 93% occurring once and the leading ten covering about 1.3%. The sequences come from peripheral blood, collected on day 0 of AZD1222 vaccination. Source of these receptors: an adult in good health.

The rearrangement uses TRBV3-1 (or the pseudogene TRBV3-2) and TRBJ2-3; D perhaps matches TRBD2 (6 bases). The CDR3 has 14 residues. Between the trimmed V and J ends, which lost 1 base and 2 bases, there was a span of 7 bases. The germline gives CDR1 LGHDT, CDR2 YNNKEL (reference sequence). CDR3 protein: CASSQGEATDTQYF. In DNA, the CDR3 is TGTGCCAGCAGCCAAGGGGAGGCCACAGATACGCAGTATTTT.

This clone has a single count. CDR3 loop: CASSIKAGTYEAFF. The CDR3 DNA is TGTGCCAGTAGTATCAAGGCAGGGACATACGAAGCTTTCTTT. This chain links TRBV19 with TRBJ1-1; D is possibly TRBD1 (6 bases). Germline lookup yields CDR1 LNHDA and CDR2 SQIVND (reference sequence). The CDR3 is 14 residues long. V lost 3 bases and J lost 8, with 16 bases in between.

J is TRBJ1-1 and V is TRBV2; D might be TRBD1 (5 bases). V gave up 11 bases and J gave up 1 base, with 14 bases separating them. This CDR3 comprises 13 residues. CDR1 is SNHLY, CDR2 FYNNEI, per germline. DNA for the CDR3: TGTGCCTCGTGGGGCCAAGAGAACACTGAAGCTTTCTTT. Translated: CASWGQENTEAFF.

The chain employs TRBV28 and TRBJ1-1; 9 bases map to TRBD1. The V gene's germline CDR1 is MDHEN and CDR2 SYDVKM. J lost 4 bases, V lost 6 bases, and 3 bases had no gene match. This CDR3 comprises 13 residues. The CDR3 bases are TGTGCCAGCAGGCCGGGACAGGGCACTGAAGCTTTCTTT. The encoded protein is CASRPGQGTEAFF.

The chain joins TRBV6-6 to TRBJ2-2, with D possibly being TRBD1 (6 bases). The CDR3 loop spans 15 amino acids. Trimming took 2 bases from V and 4 from J, leaving 11 bases between them. Germline-derived CDR1 and CDR2 are MNHNY and SVGAGI (reference sequence). DNA for the CDR3: TGTGCCAGCAGTTACGGACAGTGGGGCACCGGGGAGCTGTTTTTT. It is translated as CASSYGQWGTGELFF.

The chain carries TRBV6-5 and TRBJ1-6, with D possibly matching TRBD1 (6 bases). The CDR3 extends over 12 amino acids. V was shortened by 8 bases and J by 9 bases, with 11 bases between the two germline ends. The germline V gene encodes CDR1 MNHEY and CDR2 SVGAGI. In nucleotides, the CDR3 is TGTGCCAGCGGAACAGGGACTTCACCCCTCCACTTT. Its translation: CASGTGTSPLHF.

The chain has TRBV4-2 and TRBJ1-1; the D is unclear. Germline V gene data show CDR1 as LGHNA and CDR2 as YNFKEQ. The CDR3 has 13 amino acids. V lost 2 bases and J 2 bases, leaving 6 bases between the germline ends. As DNA, the CDR3 is TGTGCCAGCAGCCAAAAGCACAACACTGAAGCTTTCTTT. Its protein product is CASSQKHNTEAFF.

This clone was seen once. The V gene is TRBV5-1, the J gene TRBJ1-3; D not resolved. CDR1 and CDR2 (germline): SGHRS, YFSETQ. This CDR3 is built from 13 residues. The V end was cut by 2 bases, the J end by 4 bases, with 7 bases between. The chain's CDR3 is CASSFEGGNTIYF. CDR3 nucleotides: TGCGCCAGCAGCTTCGAGGGCGGAAACACCATATATTTT.

This rearrangement joins TRBV19 to TRBJ2-5, with TRBD2 matching 12 bases. Germline V gene data show CDR1 as LNHDA and CDR2 as SQIVND (reference sequence). This CDR3 is 14 amino acids long. V shed 9 bases and J 5 bases; nucleotides not matched to a gene: 7. The CDR3 spells CASSSGRAGETQYF. The CDR3, as DNA: TGTGCCAGCTCTAGCGGGAGGGCCGGGGAGACCCAGTACTTC.

This chain connects TRBV9 to TRBJ1-1; TRBD1 matches 7 bases. The trim removed 1 base at V and 7 bases at J, leaving 7 bases unmatched. Germline CDR1 reads SGDLS; CDR2 reads YYNGEE. The CDR3 is made up of 14 amino acids. CDR3 region: CASSVPPGGYEAFF. In DNA form, the CDR3 reads TGTGCCAGCAGCGTACCCCCAGGGGGTTATGAAGCTTTCTTT.

This clone was picked up a small number of times. This sequence joins TRBV7-2 and TRBJ1-1; possible D gene TRBD1, 6 bases. Germline lookup yields CDR1 SGHTA and CDR2 FQGNSA. The CDR3 is made up of 14 amino acids. V lost 3 bases, J lost 5 bases, and 13 bases lay in between. This CDR3 reads CASSFLQGTTEAFF. CDR3 DNA: TGTGCCAGCAGCTTTTTGCAGGGGACGACTGAAGCTTTCTTT.

This chain joins TRBV30 and TRBJ2-2; 7 positions match TRBD2. Germline loops: CDR1 GTSNPN, CDR2 SVGIG (reference sequence). The CDR3 has 15 amino acids. The CDR3: CARLLASGGAGELFF. As DNA, the CDR3 is TGTGCGCGGCTGTTGGCTAGCGGTGGCGCCGGGGAGCTGTTTTTT. The variable domain in full, with the rest retrieved from reference TRBV30 and TRBJ2-2, is SQTIHQWPATLVQPVGSPLSLECTVEGTSNPNLYWYRQAAGRGLQLLFYSVGIGQISSEVPQNLSASRPQDRQFILSSKKLLLSDSGFYLCARLLASGGAGELFFGEGSRLTVL.

As regards this clone: The identical CDR3 is also encoded by other nucleotide sequences in the sample. The rearrangement links TRBV28 to TRBJ2-2; D is uncertain. The CDR3 is made up of 14 amino acids. Germline V gene data show CDR1 as MDHEN and CDR2 as SYDVKM. V dropped 6 bases and J dropped 0 bases, with 8 bases sitting between them. The CDR3 DNA follows: TGTGCCAGCAGCTTAACAGCGAACACCGGGGAGCTGTTTTTT. Translated: CASSLTANTGELFF.

Only a few counts were recorded for this clone. V gene TRBV6-5 combines with J gene TRBJ1-6, with a possible D match to TRBD1 (5 bases). Germline V gene lookup returns CDR1 MNHEY and CDR2 SVGAGI. The CDR3 extends over 15 amino acids. Trimming shortened V by 9 bases and J by 6 bases, and 18 bases separated the two germline ends. The CDR3 nucleotides are TGTGCCAGTAAAAGGGGCGGGCAAGGTAATTCACCCCTCCACTTT. Amino acid sequence: CASKRGGQGNSPLHF.

The gene calls are TRBV7-2 and TRBJ1-1; D gene unclear. This CDR3 comprises 13 residues. V was clipped by 5 bases and J by 6 bases, with 13 bases between them. CDR1 and CDR2 (germline): SGHTA, FQGNSA. The CDR3 is CASSQSSGSEAFF. CDR3 in DNA: TGTGCCAGCAGCCAAAGTTCGGGATCTGAAGCTTTCTTT.

J is TRBJ2-5 and V is TRBV5-4; TRBD2 might be the D (7 bases). The length of the CDR3 is 14 residues. The ends were cut back, 4 bases at V and 7 bases at J, with 17 bases in the middle. CDR1 is SGHNT and CDR2 is YYREEE in the germline V gene (reference sequence). The CDR3 reads CASSGGGHEGTQYF. The CDR3 DNA reads as TGTGCCAGCAGCGGGGGGGGCCACGAAGGGACCCAGTACTTC. The whole variable domain, remainder taken from reference TRBV5-4 and TRBJ2-5, is ETGVTQSPTHLIKTRGQQVTLRCSSQSGHNTVSWYQQALGQGPQFIFQYYREEENGRGNFPPRFSGLQFPNYSSELNVNALELDDSALYLCASSGGGHEGTQYFGPGTRLLVL.

V usage is TRBV7-9 and J usage is TRBJ2-7; D remains ambiguous. Germline CDR1 is SEHNR and CDR2 is FQNEAQ (reference sequence). CDR3 size: 12 residues. The ends were cut back, 2 bases at V and 6 bases at J, with 8 bases in the middle. CDR3 protein: CASSLKGSEQYV. The CDR3 DNA reads as TGTGCCAGCAGCTTAAAAGGGTCCGAGCAGTACGTC.

V and J are TRBV19 and TRBJ1-6; no clear D. Looked up from germline, CDR1 is LNHDA and CDR2 is SQIVND (reference sequence). This CDR3 has 18 residues. With 5 bases removed from V and 6 bases from J, the gap between germline ends came to 23 bases. Here the CDR3 reads CASSASPTGRSFNSPLHF. The CDR3 bases are TGTGCCAGTAGTGCCAGTCCCACCGGACGGAGCTTTAATTCACCCCTCCACTTT.

V is TRBV10-3 and J is TRBJ1-5; D call uncertain. Deletions cut 0 bases from V and 5 bases from J, with 11 bases between. Germline-derived CDR1 and CDR2 are ENHRY and SYGVKD. The CDR3 length is 15 residues. The CDR3 sequence is CAISESARLDQPQHF. DNA for the CDR3: TGTGCCATCAGTGAGTCCGCCAGGCTCGATCAGCCCCAGCATTTT.

This clone appeared a single time. V gene TRBV9 combines with J gene TRBJ2-6; no reliable D call. The CDR3 has 16 residues. V was cut by 3 bases and J by 2 bases, with 12 bases left in between. From germline, CDR1 is SGDLS and CDR2 YYNGEE. DNA of the CDR3: TGTGCCAGCAGCGCCCGATCTAGGGCTGGGGCCAACGTCCTGACTTTC. This sequence encodes CASSARSRAGANVLTF.

The chain employs TRBV30 and TRBJ2-1, with no clear D. Germline lookup yields CDR1 GTSNPN and CDR2 SVGIG (reference sequence). The CDR3 is 12 residues long. The V end was cut by 1 base, the J end by 15 bases, with 16 bases between. The CDR3 nucleotides are TGTGCCTGGAGTGCCGACACCACTTTGAGGTTCTTC. Protein sequence: CAWSADTTLRFF.

The chain employs TRBV5-4 and TRBJ2-2; perhaps TRBD2 as D (6 bases). There are 15 residues in the CDR3. V lost 0 bases and J 6 bases, leaving 12 bases between the germline ends. Germline CDR1 reads SGHNT; CDR2 reads YYREEE (reference sequence). CDR3 sequence reads: CASSLARRGAGELFF. Here the CDR3 DNA reads TGTGCCAGCAGCTTGGCTAGGAGGGGCGCCGGGGAGCTGTTTTTT.

The genes are TRBV7-2 and TRBJ1-2; tentatively, D is TRBD1 (6 bases). The CDR3 runs to 15 residues. Germline-derived CDR1 and CDR2 are SGHTA and FQGNSA. V was pared by 2 bases and J by 13 bases, with 23 bases between. The CDR3 sequence is CASSLRRPGTGPPTF. The CDR3 DNA reads TGTGCCAGCAGCTTACGTAGGCCCGGAACAGGGCCCCCCACCTTC.

The rearrangement joins TRBV27 to TRBJ1-5; D gene uncertain. The V end lost 2 bases, the J end lost 4 bases, and 12 bases lay between the germline ends. Germline lookup yields CDR1 MNHEY and CDR2 SMNVEV (reference sequence). The CDR3 has 15 amino acids. CDR3 DNA sequence: TGTGCCAGCAGTTTAAAGGGTCTGTCAAATCAGCCCCAGCATTTT. Encoded protein: CASSLKGLSNQPQHF.

Concerning this clone itself: Sequence at one end of the junction differs from germline and may be a read error. The V and J genes are TRBV6-6 and TRBJ2-1, with D unresolved. Germline assignment: CDR1 MNHNY and CDR2 SVGAGI (reference sequence). The CDR3 consists of 10 residues. CDR3 loop: CASSYTEQFF. The CDR3 DNA reads as TGTGCCAGCAGTTACACTGAGCAGTTCTTC.

The CDR3 loop is CASSPTSGNPYNEQFF. In DNA form, the CDR3 reads TGTGCCAGCAGTCCGACTAGCGGGAATCCCTACAATGAGCAGTTCTTC. The chain links TRBV6-4 to TRBJ2-1; 11 positions agree with TRBD2. Germline values: CDR1 MRHNA, CDR2 SNTAGT. Trimming took 5 bases from V and 2 from J; bases not matched to a gene: 5. The CDR3 has 16 amino acids.

The rearrangement links TRBV29-1 to TRBJ1-1, with D unclear. Germline V gives CDR1 SQVTM, CDR2 ANQGSEA. The V end was cut by 6 bases, the J end by 5 bases, with 16 bases between. The CDR3 sequence is 13 residues long. This CDR3 is CSVYKIRGTEAFF. CDR3 in DNA: TGCAGCGTCTACAAGATCCGGGGAACTGAAGCTTTCTTT. The full variable domain, completed using reference TRBV29-1 and TRBJ1-1, is SAVISQKPSRDICQRGTSLTIQCQVDSQVTMMFWYRQQPGQSLTLIATANQGSEATYESGFVIDKFPISRPNLTFSTLTVSNMSPEDSSIYLCSVYKIRGTEAFFGQGTRLTVV.

The chain links TRBV5-1 to TRBJ1-1; no definite D call. V was shortened by 4 bases and J by 6 bases, with 13 bases between the two germline ends. This CDR3 comprises 13 residues. Germline CDR1 SGHRS, CDR2 YFSETQ. The CDR3 sequence: CASSPESAPEAFF. The CDR3 coding sequence is TGCGCCAGCAGCCCTGAGTCGGCCCCTGAAGCTTTCTTT.

This rearrangement joins TRBV6-4 to TRBJ1-2; D is perhaps TRBD1 (6 bases). Germline values: CDR1 MRHNA, CDR2 SNTAGT. V was pared by 6 bases and J by 8 bases, with 13 bases between. This CDR3 has 12 residues. This chain's CDR3 is CASSSSGGGYTF. CDR3 sequence (DNA): TGTGCCAGCAGCTCGTCGGGGGGCGGCTACACCTTC.

This rearrangement joins TRBV29-1 to TRBJ1-2; TRBD1 might be the D (5 bases). V lost 3 bases and J 4 bases, leaving 12 bases between the germline ends. The germline V gene encodes CDR1 SQVTM and CDR2 ANQGSEA. There are 13 residues in the CDR3. CDR3 nucleotide sequence: TGCAGCGTTGATCTAGGGACCCGCTATGGCTACACCTTC. This encodes CSVDLGTRYGYTF.

The chain uses TRBV7-2 and TRBJ2-3, with D possibly being TRBD1 (6 bases). Deletions cut 3 bases from V and 6 bases from J, with 10 bases between. This CDR3 has 13 amino acids. The V gene's germline CDR1 is SGHTA and CDR2 FQGNSA. This chain's CDR3 is CASSFMRGDTQYF. In DNA, the CDR3 is TGTGCCAGCAGCTTTATGAGGGGGGATACGCAGTATTTT.

The chain couples TRBV2 to TRBJ2-1; TRBD2 matches 10 bases. The CDR3 sequence is 16 residues long. Trimming at V came to 1 base and at J to 3 bases, leaving 3 bases not matched to a gene. In germline, CDR1 is SNHLY, CDR2 FYNNEI. The CDR3 sequence is CASSEGWTSGYNEQFF. In DNA, the CDR3 is TGTGCCAGCAGTGAAGGGTGGACTAGCGGCTACAATGAGCAGTTCTTC.